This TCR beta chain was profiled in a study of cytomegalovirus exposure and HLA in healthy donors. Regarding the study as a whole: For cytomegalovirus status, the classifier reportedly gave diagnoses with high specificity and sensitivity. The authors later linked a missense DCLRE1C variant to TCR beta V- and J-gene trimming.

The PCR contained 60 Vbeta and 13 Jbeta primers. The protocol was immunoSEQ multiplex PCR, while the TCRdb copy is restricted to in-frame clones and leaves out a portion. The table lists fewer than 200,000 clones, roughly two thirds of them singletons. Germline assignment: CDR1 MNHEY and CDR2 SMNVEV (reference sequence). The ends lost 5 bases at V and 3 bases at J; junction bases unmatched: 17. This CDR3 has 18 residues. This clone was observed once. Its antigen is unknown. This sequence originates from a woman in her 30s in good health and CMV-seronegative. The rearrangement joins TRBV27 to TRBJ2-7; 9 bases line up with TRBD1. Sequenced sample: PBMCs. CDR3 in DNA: TGTGCCAGCAGTCCGGGACAGGGAGATCGGCTACTGGTCTACGAGCAGTACTTC. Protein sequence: CASSPGQGDRLLVYEQYF.